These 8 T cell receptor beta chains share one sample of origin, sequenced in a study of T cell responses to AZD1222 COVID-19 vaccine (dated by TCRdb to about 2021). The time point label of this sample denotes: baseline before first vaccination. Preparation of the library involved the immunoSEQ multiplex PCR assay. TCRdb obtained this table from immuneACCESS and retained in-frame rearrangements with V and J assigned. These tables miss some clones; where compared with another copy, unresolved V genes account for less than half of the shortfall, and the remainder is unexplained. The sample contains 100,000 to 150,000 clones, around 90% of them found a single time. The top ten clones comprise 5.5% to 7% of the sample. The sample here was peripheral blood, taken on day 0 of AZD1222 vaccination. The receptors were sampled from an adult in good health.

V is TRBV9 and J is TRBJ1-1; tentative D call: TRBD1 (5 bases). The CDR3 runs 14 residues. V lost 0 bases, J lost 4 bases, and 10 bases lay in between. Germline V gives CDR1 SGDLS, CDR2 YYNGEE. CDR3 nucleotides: TGTGCCAGCAGCGTAGGACCGGGGGGCACTGAAGCTTTCTTT. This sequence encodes CASSVGPGGTEAFF.

The DNA of the CDR3 is TGTGCCAGCTTGGGGGACCGCTCCTACAATGAGCAGTTCTTC. Its protein is CASLGDRSYNEQFF. This chain connects TRBV18 to TRBJ2-1; the D call may be TRBD1 or TRBD2 (5 bases each). In germline, CDR1 is KGHSH, CDR2 LQKENI. Between the trimmed V and J ends, which lost 7 bases and 0 bases, there was a span of 10 bases. This CDR3 is 14 amino acids long.

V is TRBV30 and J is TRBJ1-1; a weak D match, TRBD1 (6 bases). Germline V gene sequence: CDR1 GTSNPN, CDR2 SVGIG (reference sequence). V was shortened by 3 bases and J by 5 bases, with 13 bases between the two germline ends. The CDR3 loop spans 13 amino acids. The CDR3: CAWSTGSRTEAFF. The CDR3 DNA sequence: TGTGCCTGGAGCACAGGGTCAAGGACTGAAGCTTTCTTT.

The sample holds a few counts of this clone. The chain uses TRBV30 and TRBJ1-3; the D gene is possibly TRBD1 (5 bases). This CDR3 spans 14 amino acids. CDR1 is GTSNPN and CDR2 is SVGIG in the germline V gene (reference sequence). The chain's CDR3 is CATRDPYSGNTIYF. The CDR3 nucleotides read TGTGCGACCCGGGACCCATATTCTGGAAACACCATATATTTT. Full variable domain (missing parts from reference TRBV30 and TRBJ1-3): SQTIHQWPATLVQPVGSPLSLECTVEGTSNPNLYWYRQAAGRGLQLLFYSVGIGQISSEVPQNLSASRPQDRQFILSSKKLLLSDSGFYLCATRDPYSGNTIYFGEGSWLTVV.

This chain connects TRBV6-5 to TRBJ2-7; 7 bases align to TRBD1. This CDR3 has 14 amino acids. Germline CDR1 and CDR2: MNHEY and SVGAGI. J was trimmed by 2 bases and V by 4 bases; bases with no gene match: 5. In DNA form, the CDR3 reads TGTGCCAGCAGTTTGTACAGGGGAGCCTACGAGCAGTACTTC. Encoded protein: CASSLYRGAYEQYF.

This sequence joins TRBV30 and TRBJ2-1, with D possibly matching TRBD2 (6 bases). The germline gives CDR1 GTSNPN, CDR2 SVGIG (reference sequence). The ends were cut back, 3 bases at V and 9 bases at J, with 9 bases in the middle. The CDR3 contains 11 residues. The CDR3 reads CAWSWGGEQFF. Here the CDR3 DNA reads TGTGCCTGGAGCTGGGGAGGTGAGCAGTTCTTC.

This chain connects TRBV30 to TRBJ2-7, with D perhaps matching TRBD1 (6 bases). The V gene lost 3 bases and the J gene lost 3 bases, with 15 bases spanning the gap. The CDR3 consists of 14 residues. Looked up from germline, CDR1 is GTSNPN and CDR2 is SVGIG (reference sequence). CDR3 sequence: CAWRDRQVYYEQYF. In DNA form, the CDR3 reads TGTGCCTGGAGGGATCGACAGGTCTACTACGAGCAGTACTTC.

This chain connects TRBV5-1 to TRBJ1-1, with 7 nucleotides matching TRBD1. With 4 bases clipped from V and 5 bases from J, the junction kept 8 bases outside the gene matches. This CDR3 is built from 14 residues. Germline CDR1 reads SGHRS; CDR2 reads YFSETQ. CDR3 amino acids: CASSMTGRDTEAFF. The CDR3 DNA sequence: TGCGCCAGCAGCATGACAGGGAGGGATACTGAAGCTTTCTTT.